The 29 T cell receptor beta chains reported below all come from one sample, sequenced in a study of cytomegalovirus exposure and HLA in healthy donors. In the PCR, 60 Vbeta and 13 Jbeta primers were used. Method: immunoSEQ multiplex PCR; TCRdb's copy keeps in-frame clones and lacks some. The table shows 150,000 to 200,000 clones, with over 70% occurring only once. Material: PBMCs. These receptors all stem from a man aged 25 to 45 in good health and CMV-seropositive.

The rearrangement links TRBV6-5 to TRBJ2-5; D unclear. The V and J ends lost 2 bases and 6 bases respectively, with 10 bases between them. The CDR3 contains 13 residues. CDR1 MNHEY and CDR2 SVGAGI come from the germline V gene. CDR3 sequence: CASSYDDTKTQYF. CDR3 sequence (DNA): TGTGCCAGCAGTTACGATGACACAAAGACCCAGTACTTC.

The CDR3 protein is CASSLVEGASYGYTF. The CDR3, as DNA: TGTGCCAGCAGCTTAGTTGAGGGGGCTAGCTATGGCTACACCTTC. The chain couples TRBV11-2 to TRBJ1-2; 7 bases match TRBD1. The CDR3 runs 15 residues. V trimming: 1 base; J trimming: 4 bases; junction bases outside the gene matches: 6. The germline V gene has CDR1 SGHAT and CDR2 FQNNGV.

CDR3 nucleotides: TGCGCCAGCAGCCAAGACGGCGGGTTTGGGAATCAGCCCCAGCATTTT. As protein: CASSQDGGFGNQPQHF. The chain employs TRBV4-1 and TRBJ1-5; D remains ambiguous. This CDR3 contains 16 residues. V dropped 0 bases and J dropped 4 bases, with 13 bases sitting between them. Germline assignment: CDR1 MGHRA and CDR2 YSYEKL.

The chain carries TRBV23-1 and TRBJ2-1, with 9 bases lining up with TRBD1. TRBV23-1 is annotated as an ORF whose role is uncertain. The CDR3 extends over 20 amino acids. Germline trimming cut 3 bases from V and 6 bases from J; bases unmatched to any gene: 21. The CDR3, as DNA: TGCGCCAGCAGTCATTATCCAGACGAAAACAGGGGGCTATTTCCCAATGAGCAGTTCTTC. Translating gives CASSHYPDENRGLFPNEQFF.

V usage is TRBV15 and J usage is TRBJ2-1, with D perhaps matching TRBD1 (6 bases). This CDR3 is built from 16 residues. Germline CDR1 LNHNV, CDR2 YYDKDF (reference sequence). V was trimmed by 0 bases and J by 4 bases, leaving 13 bases between them. This CDR3 reads CATSRDNRALYNEQFF. CDR3 DNA: TGTGCCACCAGCAGAGATAACAGGGCATTATACAATGAGCAGTTCTTC.

The sample holds a few counts of this clone. The chain recombines TRBV18 with TRBJ1-1; 7 positions match TRBD1. Germline lookup yields CDR1 KGHSH and CDR2 LQKENI. V lost 3 bases and J lost 1; bases outside the gene matches: 14. The CDR3 length is 18 residues. This CDR3 reads CASSPVIGAGGSNTEAFF. The DNA of the CDR3 is TGTGCCAGCTCACCGGTGATTGGGGCAGGGGGATCGAACACTGAAGCTTTCTTT.

This CDR3 reads CASSIGWSSYNEQFF. CDR3 DNA sequence: TGTGCCAGTAGTATAGGTTGGAGCTCCTACAATGAGCAGTTCTTC. V is TRBV19 and J is TRBJ2-1; D gene uncertain. The germline gives CDR1 LNHDA, CDR2 SQIVND (reference sequence). V lost 1 base and J lost 0, with 7 bases in between. This CDR3 region has 15 residues.

This chain links TRBV19 with TRBJ1-5; D is undetermined. The CDR3 runs 14 residues. Trimming left V 3 bases short and J 7 bases short, with 13 bases between. From germline, CDR1 is LNHDA and CDR2 SQIVND (reference sequence). The CDR3 sequence: CASSMVRTVQPQHF. Here the CDR3 DNA reads TGTGCCAGTAGTATGGTCCGAACTGTACAGCCCCAGCATTTT.

The CDR3 protein is CASSDEGKDEQYF. Written as DNA, the CDR3 is TGTGCCAGCAGTGACGAGGGTAAGGACGAGCAGTACTTC. This chain joins TRBV6-4 and TRBJ2-7, with a tentative D call TRBD2 (5 bases). Trimming took off 2 bases at V and 5 bases at J, with 10 bases between the two ends. The germline gives CDR1 MRHNA, CDR2 SNTAGT. The CDR3 runs 13 residues.

The rearrangement joins TRBV7-8 to TRBJ2-1; 7 bases are a match to TRBD2. The germline V gene has CDR1 SGHVS and CDR2 FQNEAQ. V lost 5 bases to trimming and J lost 0 bases; unmatched junction nucleotides: 10. There are 17 residues in the CDR3. CDR3 sequence: CASSVRLATSSYNEQFF. CDR3 coding DNA: TGTGCCAGCAGCGTAAGACTAGCTACGAGCTCCTACAATGAGCAGTTCTTC.

V usage is TRBV4-3 and J usage is TRBJ1-1; the D gene is possibly TRBD1 (5 bases). Germline CDR1 LGHNA, CDR2 YSLEER. The CDR3 covers 13 residues. Trimming shortened V by 5 bases and J by 7 bases, and 14 bases separated the two germline ends. The CDR3 here is CASSRSQGVEAFF. As DNA, the CDR3 is TGCGCCAGCAGCAGGAGCCAGGGCGTTGAAGCTTTCTTT.

The chain combines TRBV27 with TRBJ2-7, with 14 bases fitting TRBD2. J was trimmed by 0 bases and V by 5 bases; bases with no gene match: 12. The CDR3 extends over 19 amino acids. The germline CDR1 and CDR2 sequences are MNHEY and SMNVEV (reference sequence). The CDR3 protein is CASSPRHPGTSGGSYEQYF. Written as DNA, the CDR3 is TGTGCCAGCAGTCCGCGCCATCCCGGGACTAGCGGGGGCTCCTACGAGCAGTACTTC.

V gene TRBV6-5 combines with J gene TRBJ2-2, with 10 nucleotides matching TRBD2. The CDR3 covers 14 residues. Trimming at V came to 6 bases and at J to 7 bases, leaving 5 bases not matched to a gene. CDR1 and CDR2 from the germline V gene are MNHEY and SVGAGI. CDR3 in DNA: TGTGCCAGCAGCCTCCTAGCGGGAGTCGGGGAGCTGTTTTTT. Translation gives CASSLLAGVGELFF.

J is TRBJ1-5 and V is TRBV18; unclear D gene. The ends were cut back, 3 bases at V and 4 bases at J, with 13 bases in the middle. This CDR3 contains 15 residues. From germline, CDR1 is KGHSH and CDR2 LQKENI. CDR3 region: CASSPIGRRNQPQHF. The CDR3 nucleotides are TGTGCCAGCTCACCGATTGGACGGAGGAATCAGCCCCAGCATTTT.

This rearrangement joins TRBV7-9 to TRBJ2-7; D ambiguous. CDR1 is SEHNR, CDR2 FQNEAQ, per germline (reference sequence). V was shortened by 1 base and J by 1 base, with 11 bases between the two germline ends. The CDR3 runs 15 residues. In DNA form, the CDR3 reads TGTGCCAGCAGCTTAGTGCCTCCCACTTCCTACGAGCAGTACTTC. Translating it yields CASSLVPPTSYEQYF.

The chain uses TRBV7-9 and TRBJ2-7; 7 bases agree with TRBD2. J gave up 1 base and V 3 bases, and 6 bases lay outside the gene matches. The CDR3 is 15 amino acids. Germline values: CDR1 SEHNR, CDR2 FQNEAQ (reference sequence). Here the CDR3 DNA reads TGTGCCAGCAGCTTGTTCGGGGGGAATTCCTACGAGCAGTACTTC. It specifies CASSLFGGNSYEQYF.

The V and J genes are TRBV7-6 and TRBJ1-1; D is possibly TRBD1 (5 bases). Germline-derived CDR1 and CDR2 are SGHVS and FNYEAQ. The CDR3 runs 19 residues. V lost 6 bases and J 0 bases, leaving 26 bases between the germline ends. The chain's CDR3 is CASRLYGTNGAGMNTEAFF. For the CDR3, the DNA is TGTGCCAGCAGGCTATATGGGACGAACGGGGCGGGGATGAACACTGAAGCTTTCTTT.

This clone has only a few counts. The chain has TRBV30 and TRBJ2-5, with 13 bases lining up with TRBD2. The germline V gene encodes CDR1 GTSNPN and CDR2 SVGIG (reference sequence). This CDR3 has 18 residues. Trimming at V came to 7 bases and at J to 4 bases, leaving 18 bases not matched to a gene. CDR3 sequence reads: CASGDSRLAGGGGETQYF. The CDR3 nucleotides are TGTGCCTCTGGAGATTCGCGACTAGCGGGAGGCGGGGGAGAGACCCAGTACTTC.

The CDR3 is CASSVPSQGDQGYGYTF. The CDR3 nucleotides read TGTGCCAGTAGTGTCCCTTCCCAGGGGGACCAGGGCTATGGCTACACCTTC. The chain has TRBV19 and TRBJ1-2; 7 bases are a match to TRBD1. Germline V lookup: CDR1 LNHDA, CDR2 SQIVND (reference sequence). There are 17 residues in the CDR3. Unmatched junction bases numbered 16, after V lost 5 bases and J lost 4 bases.

The V and J genes are TRBV12-5 and TRBJ2-2, with D possibly being TRBD2 (7 bases). Trimming removed 5 bases at V and 5 bases at J, with 18 bases between. Germline CDR1 is LGHNT and CDR2 is FRNRAP. The CDR3 covers 16 residues. CDR3 amino acids: CASGQGGVGWTGELFF. CDR3 DNA: TGTGCTAGTGGTCAAGGGGGGGTAGGTTGGACCGGGGAGCTGTTTTTT.

This chain joins TRBV4-1 and TRBJ2-1, with 7 bases matching TRBD2. Germline lookup yields CDR1 MGHRA and CDR2 YSYEKL. The CDR3 has 15 residues. Trimming cost V 1 base and J 10 bases; bases outside gene matches: 10. This chain's CDR3 is CASSQVPGGTEEQFF. DNA of the CDR3: TGCGCCAGCAGCCAAGTTCCGGGAGGCACAGAGGAGCAGTTCTTC.

The rearrangement joins TRBV12-5 to TRBJ2-1, with D unresolved. Trimming left V 1 base short and J 7 bases short, with 5 bases between. This CDR3 has 12 amino acids. Germline CDR1 is LGHNT and CDR2 is FRNRAP. The CDR3 is CASGLAGNEQFF. DNA for the CDR3: TGTGCTAGTGGTTTGGCCGGGAATGAGCAGTTCTTC. Drawing the rest from reference TRBV12-5 and TRBJ2-1, the complete variable domain is DARVTQTPRHKVTEMGQEVTMRCQPILGHNTVFWYRQTMMQGLELLAYFRNRAPLDDSGMPKDRFSAEMPDATLATLKIQPSEPRDSAVYFCASGLAGNEQFFGPGTRLTVL.

V and J are TRBV5-5 and TRBJ2-2; 11 nucleotides match TRBD2. V lost 4 bases and J lost 3; bases outside the gene matches: 11. Germline assignment: CDR1 SGHKS and CDR2 YYEKEE (reference sequence). The CDR3 loop spans 18 amino acids. This CDR3 reads CASSPLAGGRQHTGELFF. DNA for the CDR3: TGTGCCAGCAGCCCTTTAGCGGGAGGGAGACAGCACACCGGGGAGCTGTTTTTT.

The CDR3 DNA reads as TGTGCCAGCAGTCCCCCTGCGTTGGCTGGAAACACCATATATTTT. It is translated as CASSPPALAGNTIYF. The chain couples TRBV28 to TRBJ1-3; D unclear. Germline values: CDR1 MDHEN, CDR2 SYDVKM. This CDR3 has 15 amino acids. Deletions cut 5 bases from V and 2 bases from J, with 13 bases between.

V usage is TRBV9 and J usage is TRBJ2-3, with a tentative D call TRBD2 (5 bases). V lost 3 bases and J 2 bases, leaving 19 bases between the germline ends. The length of the CDR3 is 17 residues. The germline CDR1 and CDR2 sequences are SGDLS and YYNGEE. This chain's CDR3 is CASSAPQGGSNTDTQYF. The CDR3 DNA sequence: TGTGCCAGCAGCGCCCCACAAGGAGGATCTAACACAGATACGCAGTATTTT.

The table lists this clone with a count of one. The chain recombines TRBV5-1 with TRBJ1-4; D is unresolved. V was trimmed by 4 bases and J by 5 bases, leaving 18 bases between them. In germline, CDR1 is SGHRS, CDR2 YFSETQ. The CDR3 runs to 16 residues. CDR3 in DNA: TGCGCCAGCAGCCCCCCGGCCGCGGGTCGGAATGAAAAACTGTTTTTT. It specifies CASSPPAAGRNEKLFF.

The chain recombines TRBV27 with TRBJ1-1; D remains ambiguous. Germline V gene data show CDR1 as MNHEY and CDR2 as SMNVEV (reference sequence). Trimming took 0 bases from V and 1 from J, leaving 9 bases between them. This CDR3 region has 15 residues. The CDR3 loop is CASSLSLRQNTEAFF. The CDR3 DNA reads as TGTGCCAGCAGTTTATCCCTGAGACAGAACACTGAAGCTTTCTTT.

The chain combines TRBV14 with TRBJ2-7, with 9 nucleotides matching TRBD1. Germline CDR1 SGHDN, CDR2 FVKESK. The CDR3 runs to 16 residues. V gave up 4 bases and J gave up 0 bases; unmatched junction bases: 7. CDR3 sequence (DNA): TGTGCCAGCAGCCTCCGGGACAGGGACTTCTCCTACGAGCAGTACTTC. It is translated as CASSLRDRDFSYEQYF.

V gene TRBV5-1 combines with J gene TRBJ2-5, with D possibly being TRBD2 (6 bases). Germline loops: CDR1 SGHRS, CDR2 YFSETQ. The V gene lost 3 bases and the J gene lost 4 bases, with 13 bases spanning the gap. CDR3 length: 14 amino acids. The CDR3 region has the DNA TGCGCCAGCAGCTATGAATGGCGGGGAGAGACCCAGTACTTC. Amino acid sequence: CASSYEWRGETQYF.